A selection of T cell receptor beta chains follows, all from one sample in a study of Graves' ophthalmopathy and Graves' hyperthyroidism. TCRdb re-derived calls from the multiplex PCR reads in MiXCR, one entry per CDR3 protein. The sample lists approximately 640,000 distinct CDR3 sequences, roughly 41% occurring once. The sequencing input was peripheral blood. The receptors come from an adult man with Graves' ophthalmopathy. Both conserved end residues are part of each CDR3. D genes are given only for firm matches. Part of the rows lack a size; the others show once, few, many or a class for expanded clones.

v_gene: TRBV10-3; abundance: -; j_gene: TRBJ2-7; d_gene: -; CDR3nt: TGTGCCATCAGTGTTGGAGGCGGGCTAGGTCAGTACTTC; CDR3aa: CAISVGGGLGQYF
v_gene: TRBV9; abundance: many; j_gene: TRBJ2-7; d_gene: -; CDR3nt: TGTGCCAGCAGCGATCAGGGGTTAGGCGAGCAGTACTTC; CDR3aa: CASSDQGLGEQYF
v_gene: TRBV2; abundance: -; j_gene: TRBJ1-2; d_gene: -; CDR3nt: TGTGCCAGCAGCATACAGGCTCGGGGCTACACCTTC; CDR3aa: CASSIQARGYTF
v_gene: TRBV7-2; abundance: many; j_gene: TRBJ1-1; d_gene: -; CDR3nt: TGTGCCAGCAGCTTAGTAGTCGGGGGTGAAGCTTTCTTT; CDR3aa: CASSLVVGGEAFF
v_gene: TRBV12-3/TRBV12-4; abundance: many; j_gene: TRBJ1-1; d_gene: -; CDR3nt: TGTGCCAGCACAAACAGATGGGGTACTGAAGCTTTCTTT; CDR3aa: CASTNRWGTEAFF
v_gene: TRBV15; abundance: many; j_gene: TRBJ2-2; d_gene: -; CDR3nt: TGTGCCACAGGCGGGACGAACACCGGGGAGCTGTTTTTT; CDR3aa: CATGGTNTGELFF
v_gene: TRBV29-1; abundance: many; j_gene: TRBJ1-2; d_gene: -; CDR3nt: TGCAGCGTTGAACAGGGATCTCATGGCTACACCTTC; CDR3aa: CSVEQGSHGYTF
v_gene: TRBV10-3; abundance: -; j_gene: TRBJ1-1; d_gene: TRBD1; CDR3nt: TGTGCCATCAGCTCTGGACAGGGGAGGGGTGGAACTGAAGCTTTCTTT; CDR3aa: CAISSGQGRGGTEAFF
v_gene: TRBV7-9; abundance: -; j_gene: TRBJ2-7; d_gene: -; CDR3nt: TGTGCCAGCAGCCAAGGAGGGACGGGATTCTACGAGCAGTACTTC; CDR3aa: CASSQGGTGFYEQYF
v_gene: TRBV20-1; abundance: -; j_gene: TRBJ2-7; d_gene: -; CDR3nt: TGCAGTGCTCAGGACGGAGGCTACGAGCAGTACTTC; CDR3aa: CSAQDGGYEQYF
v_gene: TRBV7-9; abundance: -; j_gene: TRBJ1-5; d_gene: -; CDR3nt: TGTGCCAGCAGTTTCACCGTGGGGCCCCAGCATTTT; CDR3aa: CASSFTVGPQHF
v_gene: TRBV29-1; abundance: many; j_gene: TRBJ1-3; d_gene: -; CDR3nt: TGCAGCGTTGGGGCGGGGGGGCCCTCTGGAAACACCATATATTTT; CDR3aa: CSVGAGGPSGNTIYF
v_gene: TRBV19; abundance: many; j_gene: TRBJ1-2; d_gene: TRBD1; CDR3nt: TGTGCCAGTGGGACCAGGACAGGGAACTATGGCTACACCTTC; CDR3aa: CASGTRTGNYGYTF
v_gene: TRBV25-1; abundance: -; j_gene: TRBJ1-2; d_gene: -; CDR3nt: TGTGCCAGCAGTGAATACGGGCGGCGAAACACCTTC; CDR3aa: CASSEYGRRNTF
v_gene: TRBV29-1; abundance: -; j_gene: TRBJ1-2; d_gene: TRBD1; CDR3nt: TGCAGCGTTGAGCCGGGACAGGGGGACTATGGCTACACCTTC; CDR3aa: CSVEPGQGDYGYTF
v_gene: TRBV7-2; abundance: many; j_gene: TRBJ1-1; d_gene: -; CDR3nt: TGTGCCAGCAGAAGAAGTCCGGCGGACACTGAAGCTTTCTTT; CDR3aa: CASRRSPADTEAFF
v_gene: TRBV7-2; abundance: -; j_gene: TRBJ2-5; d_gene: TRBD1; CDR3nt: TGTGCCAGCAGTGACAGGGTGTCTCAAGAGACCCAGTACTTC; CDR3aa: CASSDRVSQETQYF
v_gene: TRBV11-2; abundance: -; j_gene: TRBJ1-3; d_gene: -; CDR3nt: TGTGCCAGCAGCTTAGGGGTTGCCAGCTCTGGAAACACCATATATTTT; CDR3aa: CASSLGVASSGNTIYF
v_gene: TRBV10-3; abundance: few; j_gene: TRBJ1-1; d_gene: -; CDR3nt: TGTGCCAGCAGTTACCGCCTAGCCGAAATGAACACTGAAGCTTTCTTT; CDR3aa: CASSYRLAEMNTEAFF
v_gene: TRBV29-1; abundance: -; j_gene: TRBJ2-7; d_gene: -; CDR3nt: TGCAGCGTTGAGCGGGGCCCTTACGAGCAGTACTTC; CDR3aa: CSVERGPYEQYF
v_gene: TRBV2; abundance: many; j_gene: TRBJ1-4; d_gene: -; CDR3nt: TGTGCCAGCAGTGGAGGCAGGGGTGGCGAAAAACTGTTTTTT; CDR3aa: CASSGGRGGEKLFF
v_gene: TRBV9; abundance: -; j_gene: TRBJ2-7; d_gene: TRBD1; CDR3nt: TGTGCCAGCAGCCTGGGACAGGGGGTTGAGTACTTC; CDR3aa: CASSLGQGVEYF
v_gene: TRBV2; abundance: many; j_gene: TRBJ1-2; d_gene: -; CDR3nt: TGTGCCAGCAGTCCCTCCTGGGCTAACTATGGCTACACCTTC; CDR3aa: CASSPSWANYGYTF
v_gene: TRBV7-3; abundance: many; j_gene: TRBJ2-2; d_gene: -; CDR3nt: TGTGCCAGCAGCCCTCTCGGGTCCGGGGAGCTGTTTTTT; CDR3aa: CASSPLGSGELFF
v_gene: TRBV6-5; abundance: few; j_gene: TRBJ1-1; d_gene: -; CDR3nt: TGTGCCAGCAGTTACTCGATTTGGCGGATGAACACTGAAGCTTTCTTT; CDR3aa: CASSYSIWRMNTEAFF
v_gene: TRBV2; abundance: -; j_gene: TRBJ2-2; d_gene: -; CDR3nt: TGTGTCAGCAGTCTCGACACCGGGGAGCTGTTTTTT; CDR3aa: CVSSLDTGELFF
v_gene: TRBV29-1; abundance: -; j_gene: TRBJ1-4; d_gene: -; CDR3nt: TGCAGCGTTGAAGTATTGACGGACGGATATAATGAAAAACTGTTTTTT; CDR3aa: CSVEVLTDGYNEKLFF
v_gene: TRBV9; abundance: -; j_gene: TRBJ2-2; d_gene: -; CDR3nt: TGTGCCAGCAGCGCCTCCGGGGAGCTGTTTTTT; CDR3aa: CASSASGELFF
v_gene: TRBV2; abundance: -; j_gene: TRBJ2-1; d_gene: TRBD1; CDR3nt: TGTGCCATACTGGGACAGGTTGTTGGTAGGCAGTTCTTC; CDR3aa: CAILGQVVGRQFF
v_gene: TRBV10-3; abundance: many; j_gene: TRBJ1-1; d_gene: -; CDR3nt: TGTGCCATCAGTGAGTATTTTCAGACGGACACTGAAGCTTTCTTT; CDR3aa: CAISEYFQTDTEAFF
v_gene: TRBV3-1; abundance: once; j_gene: TRBJ2-5; d_gene: -; CDR3nt: TGTGCCAGCAGACCCCCGGTCGGGGTAGGGGAGACCCGGTACTTC; CDR3aa: CASRPPVGVGETRYF
v_gene: TRBV29-1; abundance: -; j_gene: TRBJ1-2; d_gene: -; CDR3nt: TGCAGCGCTGGACAGAATCCTAACTATGGCTACACCTTC; CDR3aa: CSAGQNPNYGYTF
v_gene: TRBV19; abundance: few; j_gene: TRBJ1-4; d_gene: -; CDR3nt: TGTGCCAGTAAAACCTCACGGGGGTGGGGTGAAAAACTGTTTTTT; CDR3aa: CASKTSRGWGEKLFF
v_gene: TRBV15; abundance: many; j_gene: TRBJ1-4; d_gene: -; CDR3nt: TGTGCCACCGCGGACTCTGAAAAACTGTTTTTT; CDR3aa: CATADSEKLFF
v_gene: TRBV2; abundance: few; j_gene: TRBJ2-3; d_gene: TRBD2; CDR3nt: TGTGCCAGCAGGGAGACTAGCGGGAACACAGATACGCAGTATTTT; CDR3aa: CASRETSGNTDTQYF
v_gene: TRBV27; abundance: many; j_gene: TRBJ2-5; d_gene: -; CDR3nt: TGTGCCAGCTCTACGGAGGGGGGTCGGTCCCAGTACTTC; CDR3aa: CASSTEGGRSQYF
v_gene: TRBV19; abundance: many; j_gene: TRBJ1-5; d_gene: -; CDR3nt: TGTGCCAGTAGCCCGGGACGGTTCCCCCAGCATTTT; CDR3aa: CASSPGRFPQHF
v_gene: TRBV19; abundance: many; j_gene: TRBJ1-1; d_gene: -; CDR3nt: TGTGCCAGTAGCGTTACAGGGTCAACGAACACTGAAGCTTTCTTT; CDR3aa: CASSVTGSTNTEAFF
v_gene: TRBV7-8; abundance: -; j_gene: TRBJ2-7; d_gene: TRBD2; CDR3nt: TGTGCCAGCAGCTTGAGGTCTTTACTAGCGGGAAACGAGCAGTACTTC; CDR3aa: CASSLRSLLAGNEQYF
v_gene: TRBV7-2; abundance: -; j_gene: TRBJ1-2; d_gene: TRBD1; CDR3nt: TGTGCCAGCAGCACAGGACAGGGGGCAGGAGGGGGCACCTTC; CDR3aa: CASSTGQGAGGGTF
v_gene: TRBV24-1; abundance: many; j_gene: TRBJ1-5; d_gene: -; CDR3nt: TGTGCCACCAGTGATTTGCAAGGTCTTAGTAGCAATCAGCCCCAGCATTTT; CDR3aa: CATSDLQGLSSNQPQHF
v_gene: TRBV7-9; abundance: -; j_gene: TRBJ2-6; d_gene: -; CDR3nt: TGTGCCAGCAGCTTAGATGCAATTGGGGCCAACGTCCTGACTTTC; CDR3aa: CASSLDAIGANVLTF
v_gene: TRBV7-9; abundance: many; j_gene: TRBJ1-4; d_gene: TRBD1; CDR3nt: TGTGCCAGCAGCACGCTGGGGACTACAGGGGACAAACTGTTTTTT; CDR3aa: CASSTLGTTGDKLFF
v_gene: TRBV12-3/TRBV12-4; abundance: once; j_gene: TRBJ1-5; d_gene: -; CDR3nt: TGTGCTAGTGGTTTGGCGGTGGATCAGCCCCAGCATTTT; CDR3aa: CASGLAVDQPQHF
v_gene: TRBV10-3; abundance: few; j_gene: TRBJ2-5; d_gene: -; CDR3nt: TGTGCCAGCAGTTACTCGATATCTGGGCTACAAGAGACCCAGTACTTC; CDR3aa: CASSYSISGLQETQYF
v_gene: TRBV24-1; abundance: -; j_gene: TRBJ2-3; d_gene: TRBD1; CDR3nt: TGTGCCAGCTCACCGAGGACAGGGGAGGATACGCAGTATTTT; CDR3aa: CASSPRTGEDTQYF